This T cell receptor (beta chain) was captured by sequencing in a study of T-cell reconstitution after alpha-beta-depleted transplantation in children. Germline-derived CDR1 and CDR2 are MNHNS and SASEGT. The CDR3 runs 13 residues. V gave up 7 bases and J gave up 6 bases; unmatched junction bases: 5. This clonotype turned up a few times. Its antigen is not identified. Unique molecular identifiers tagged the TCRbeta library. Using its own MiXCR run on the PCR reads, TCRdb lists one record per CDR3 protein. The repertoire has 530,000 or so distinct CDR3 sequences, over 20% of them found once; the top ten carry 30% to 40%. The study, taken as a whole, reports: After one year, T-cell counts and TCRbeta diversity mostly came from new T cells. Surviving recipient T cells and thymic progenitors accounted for the high day-60 TCRbeta diversity observed in some patients. Two months or so post-transplant, alpha-beta T cells reportedly derived from several hundred expanded graft clones.

This sequence originates from a boy younger than two with Wiskott-Aldrich syndrome, due to receive a stem cell transplant. This chain connects TRBV6-1 to TRBJ1-4, with TRBD1 matching over 7 bases. The sequences come from PBMCs, collected before TCRalphabeta/CD19-depleted stem cell transplant. CDR3 sequence reads: CASNPGTDEKLFF. The CDR3 DNA reads as TGTGCCAGCAACCCCGGGACAGATGAAAAACTGTTTTTT.